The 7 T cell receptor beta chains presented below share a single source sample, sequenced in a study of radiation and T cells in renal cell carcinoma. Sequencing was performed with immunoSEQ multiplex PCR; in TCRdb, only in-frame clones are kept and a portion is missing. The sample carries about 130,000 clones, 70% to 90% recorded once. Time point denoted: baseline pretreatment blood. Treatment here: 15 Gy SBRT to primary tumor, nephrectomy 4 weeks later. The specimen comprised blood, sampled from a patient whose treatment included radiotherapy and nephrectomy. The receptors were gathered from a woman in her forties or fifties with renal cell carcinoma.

In DNA form, the CDR3 reads TGTGCCAGTAGTACGCCGGGAGACCCTGTCTCTGGGGCCAACGTCCTGACTTTC. Amino acid sequence: CASSTPGDPVSGANVLTF. V is TRBV19 and J is TRBJ2-6, with D possibly being TRBD2 (6 bases). Between the trimmed V and J ends, which lost 4 bases and 0 bases, there was a span of 16 bases. The germline gives CDR1 LNHDA, CDR2 SQIVND (reference sequence). The CDR3 totals 18 residues.

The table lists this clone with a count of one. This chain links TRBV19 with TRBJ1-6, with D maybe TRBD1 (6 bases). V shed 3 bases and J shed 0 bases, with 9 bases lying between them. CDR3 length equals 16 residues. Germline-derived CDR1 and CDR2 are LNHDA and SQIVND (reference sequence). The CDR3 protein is CASSMTGISYNSPLHF. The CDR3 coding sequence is TGTGCCAGTAGTATGACAGGTATCTCCTATAATTCACCCCTCCACTTT.

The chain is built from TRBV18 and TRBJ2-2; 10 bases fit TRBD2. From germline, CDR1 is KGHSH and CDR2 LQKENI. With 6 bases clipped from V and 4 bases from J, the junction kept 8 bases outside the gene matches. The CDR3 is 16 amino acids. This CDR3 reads CASSQLAGVTTGELFF. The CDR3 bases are TGTGCCAGCTCCCAGCTAGCGGGGGTTACCACCGGGGAGCTGTTTTTT.

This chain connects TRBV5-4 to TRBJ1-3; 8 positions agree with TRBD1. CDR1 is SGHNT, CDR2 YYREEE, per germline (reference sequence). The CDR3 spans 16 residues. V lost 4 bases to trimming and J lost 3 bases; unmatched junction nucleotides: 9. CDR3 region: CASSLGQGLGGNTIYF. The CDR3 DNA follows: TGTGCCAGCAGCCTCGGACAGGGTTTGGGTGGAAACACCATATATTTT.

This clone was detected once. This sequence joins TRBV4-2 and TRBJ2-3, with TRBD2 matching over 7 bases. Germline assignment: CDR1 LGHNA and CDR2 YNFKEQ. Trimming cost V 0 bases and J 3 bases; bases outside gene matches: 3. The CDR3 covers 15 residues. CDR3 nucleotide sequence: TGTGCCAGCAGCCAAGACCGAGCGGGAACAGATACGCAGTATTTT. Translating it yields CASSQDRAGTDTQYF.

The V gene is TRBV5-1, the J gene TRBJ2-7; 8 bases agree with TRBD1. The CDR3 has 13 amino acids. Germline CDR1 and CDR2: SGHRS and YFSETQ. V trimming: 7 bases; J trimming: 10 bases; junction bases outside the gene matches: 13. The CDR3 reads CASQDRDGRRQYF. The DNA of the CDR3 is TGCGCCAGCCAGGACAGGGATGGTCGACGTCAGTACTTC.

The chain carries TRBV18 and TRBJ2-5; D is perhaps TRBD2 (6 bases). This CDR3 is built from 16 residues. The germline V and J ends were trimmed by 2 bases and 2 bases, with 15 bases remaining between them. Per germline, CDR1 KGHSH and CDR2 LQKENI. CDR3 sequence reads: CASSPDVTRIQETQYF. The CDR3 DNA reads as TGTGCCAGCTCACCAGATGTGACTAGAATTCAAGAGACCCAGTACTTC.